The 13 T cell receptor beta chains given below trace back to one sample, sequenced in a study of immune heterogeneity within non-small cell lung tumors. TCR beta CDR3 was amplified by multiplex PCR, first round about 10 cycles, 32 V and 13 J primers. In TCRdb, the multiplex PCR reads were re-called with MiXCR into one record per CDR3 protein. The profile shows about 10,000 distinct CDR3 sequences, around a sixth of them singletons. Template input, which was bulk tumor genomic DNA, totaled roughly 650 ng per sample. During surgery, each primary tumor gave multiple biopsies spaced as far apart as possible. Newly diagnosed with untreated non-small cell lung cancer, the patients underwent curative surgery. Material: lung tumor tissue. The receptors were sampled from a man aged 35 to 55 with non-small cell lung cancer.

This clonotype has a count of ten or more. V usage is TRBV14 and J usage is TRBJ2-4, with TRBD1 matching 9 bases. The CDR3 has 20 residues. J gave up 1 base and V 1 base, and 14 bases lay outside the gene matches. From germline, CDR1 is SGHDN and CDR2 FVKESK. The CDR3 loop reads CASSQATKFDRGMAKNIQYF. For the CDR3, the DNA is TGTGCCAGCAGCCAAGCTACAAAATTCGACAGGGGGATGGCCAAAAACATTCAGTACTTC.

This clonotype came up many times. CDR3 nucleotide sequence: TGTGCCAGCAGGGGGGGGGGCGCCTCTAACTATGGCTACACCTTC. Amino acid sequence: CASRGGGASNYGYTF. The chain uses TRBV3-1 and TRBJ1-2; a possible D gene is TRBD1 (6 bases). Trimming took 6 bases from V and 0 from J, leaving 14 bases between them. CDR1 and CDR2 (germline): LGHDT, YNNKEL (reference sequence). This CDR3 spans 15 amino acids.

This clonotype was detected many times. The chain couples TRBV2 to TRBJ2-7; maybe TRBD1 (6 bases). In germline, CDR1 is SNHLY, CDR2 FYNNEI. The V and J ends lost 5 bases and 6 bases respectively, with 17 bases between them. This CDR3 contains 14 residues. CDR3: CASSPELQGFEQYF. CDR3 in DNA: TGTGCCAGCAGTCCGGAACTTCAGGGGTTCGAGCAGTACTTC.

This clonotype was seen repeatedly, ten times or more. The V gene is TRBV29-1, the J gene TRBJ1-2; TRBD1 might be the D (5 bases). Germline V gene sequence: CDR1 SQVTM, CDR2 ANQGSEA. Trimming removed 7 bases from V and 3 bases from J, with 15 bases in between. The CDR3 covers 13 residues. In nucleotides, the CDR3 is TGCAGCGCCGGAGGGGAGTCAGACTATGGCTACACCTTC. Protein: CSAGGESDYGYTF.

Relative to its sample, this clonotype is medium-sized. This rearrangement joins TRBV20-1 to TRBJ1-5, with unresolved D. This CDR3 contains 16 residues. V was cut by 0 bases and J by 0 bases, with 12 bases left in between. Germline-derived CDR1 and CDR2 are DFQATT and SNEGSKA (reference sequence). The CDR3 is CSAREFGQISNQPQHF. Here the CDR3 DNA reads TGCAGTGCTAGAGAGTTTGGCCAAATTAGCAATCAGCCCCAGCATTTT.

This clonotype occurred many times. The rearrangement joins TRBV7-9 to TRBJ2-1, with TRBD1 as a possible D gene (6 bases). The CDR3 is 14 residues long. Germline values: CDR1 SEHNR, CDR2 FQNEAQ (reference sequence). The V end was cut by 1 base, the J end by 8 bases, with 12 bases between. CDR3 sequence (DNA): TGTGCCAGCAGCTTAGGACAGGAATCTCATGAGCAGTTCTTC. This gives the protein CASSLGQESHEQFF.

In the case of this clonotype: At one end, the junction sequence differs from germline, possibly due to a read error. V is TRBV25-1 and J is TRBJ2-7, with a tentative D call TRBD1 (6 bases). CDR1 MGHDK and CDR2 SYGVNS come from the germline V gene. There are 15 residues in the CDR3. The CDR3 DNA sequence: TGTGCCTGCAGAGCCTCCGGGACATGGCTACTCGTGCAGTACTTC. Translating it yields CACRASGTWLLVQYF.

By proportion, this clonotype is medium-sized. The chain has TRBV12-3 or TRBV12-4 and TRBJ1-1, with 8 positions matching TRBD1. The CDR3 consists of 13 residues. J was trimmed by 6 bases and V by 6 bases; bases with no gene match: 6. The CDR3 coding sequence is TGTGCCAGCAGAGCGGACAGGGATGCTGAAGCTTTCTTT. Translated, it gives CASRADRDAEAFF.

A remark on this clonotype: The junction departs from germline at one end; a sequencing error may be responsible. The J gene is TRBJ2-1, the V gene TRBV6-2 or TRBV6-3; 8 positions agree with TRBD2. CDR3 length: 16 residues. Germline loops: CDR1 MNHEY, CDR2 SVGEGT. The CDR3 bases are TGTGCCAGCATCTCCCGGGGGGGAGGCTCCTACAATGAGCAGTCCTTC. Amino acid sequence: CASISRGGGSYNEQSF.

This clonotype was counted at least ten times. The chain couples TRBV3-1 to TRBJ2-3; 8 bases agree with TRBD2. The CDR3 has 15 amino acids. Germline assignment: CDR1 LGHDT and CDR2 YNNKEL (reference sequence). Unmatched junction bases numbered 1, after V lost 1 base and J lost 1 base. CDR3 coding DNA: TGTGCCAGCAGCCAAGTGCGGGGGGGCACAGATACGCAGTATTTT. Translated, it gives CASSQVRGGTDTQYF.

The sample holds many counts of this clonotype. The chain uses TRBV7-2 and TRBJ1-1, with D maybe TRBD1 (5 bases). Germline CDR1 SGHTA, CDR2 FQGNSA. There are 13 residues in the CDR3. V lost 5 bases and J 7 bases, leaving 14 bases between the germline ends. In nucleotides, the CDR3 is TGTGCCAGCAGCGCTCTTATCCAGGGTGAAGCTTTCTTT. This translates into CASSALIQGEAFF.

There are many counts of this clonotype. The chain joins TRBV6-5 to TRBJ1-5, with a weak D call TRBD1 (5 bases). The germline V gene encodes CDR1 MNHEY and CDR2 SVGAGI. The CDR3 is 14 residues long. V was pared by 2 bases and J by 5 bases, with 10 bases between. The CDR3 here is CASSYGREDQPQHF. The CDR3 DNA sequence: TGTGCCAGCAGTTACGGCAGGGAGGATCAGCCCCAGCATTTT.

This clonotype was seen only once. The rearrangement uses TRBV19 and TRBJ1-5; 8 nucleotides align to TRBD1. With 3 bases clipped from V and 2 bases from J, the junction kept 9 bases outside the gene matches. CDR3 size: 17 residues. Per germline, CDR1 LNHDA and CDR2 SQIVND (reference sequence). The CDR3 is CASSMGQAQGGNQPQHF. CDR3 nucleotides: TGTGCCAGTAGTATGGGACAGGCACAAGGTGGCAATCAGCCCCAGCATTTT.